One sample yielded the 10 T cell receptor beta chains listed below, sequenced in a study of regulatory T cells in long-lasting Graves disease (dated by TCRdb to the early 2020s). Read against the paper, the sample's time point label means: newly diagnosed GD, antithyroid drugs for less than 3 months. For both TCR sequencing and RNA sequencing, RNA was extracted from PBMCs using TRIzol. Receptors were amplified or captured by multiplex PCR. The data were produced on an Illumina HiSeq 4000. To build TCR beta libraries, CDR3 regions were amplified by Arm-PCR using iRepertoire HTBI primers. TCRdb reworked the public reads: Q25 trimming with fastp, MiXCR clone assembly, productive beta chains retained. CDR3 protein duplicates are merged, each entry listing the most common genes and DNA. The sample data list hundreds of thousands of distinct CDR3 sequences, and roughly a sixth of these were observed just once. The top ten clonotypes cover 20% to 25% of the sample.

Sequenced here: peripheral blood mononuclear cells (PBMCs), sampled at new diagnosis, from a patient treated with antithyroid drugs. These receptors all stem from a female donor with Graves disease.

The chain uses TRBV7-9 and TRBJ1-2; TRBD1 aligns across 9 bases. The CDR3 is 11 residues long. V lost 6 bases to trimming and J lost 10 bases; unmatched junction nucleotides: 3. CDR1 and CDR2 (germline): SEHNR, FQNEAQ (reference sequence). CDR3 amino acids: CASSDRGFYTF. CDR3 coding DNA: TGTGCCAGCAGTGACAGGGGGTTCTACACCTTC.

The CDR3, as DNA: TGTGCTAGTGGGCCCAGGGGGGACTATGGCTACACCTTC. As protein: CASGPRGDYGYTF. The chain employs TRBV12-5 and TRBJ1-2, with 7 positions matching TRBD1. CDR1 and CDR2 from the germline V gene are LGHNT and FRNRAP. V shed 6 bases, J shed 3 bases, and the junction held 4 bases outside the gene matches. This CDR3 comprises 13 residues.

The table lists this clonotype with many counts. V gene TRBV6-1 combines with J gene TRBJ2-3, with 12 bases that match TRBD2. CDR1 is MNHNS, CDR2 SASEGT, per germline. The CDR3 has 16 residues. Trimming took 3 bases from V and 7 from J; bases not matched to a gene: 8. The CDR3 DNA follows: TGTGCCAGCAGTGAGCTCCTAGCGGGGGGGCGAAATACGCAGTATTTT. Translation gives CASSELLAGGRNTQYF.

This clonotype has ten or more counts. This chain joins TRBV5-5 and TRBJ2-7; TRBD2 matches at 13 bases. V trimming: 2 bases; J trimming: 9 bases; junction bases outside the gene matches: 23. CDR1 is SGHKS, CDR2 YYEKEE, per germline (reference sequence). The CDR3 has 20 amino acids. CDR3 residues: CASSFGTPGTSGNSLTVQYF. The CDR3 DNA reads TGTGCCAGCAGCTTTGGGACCCCTGGGACTAGCGGGAATTCCCTAACGGTGCAGTACTTC.

This clonotype was picked up many times. CDR3: CAISVGVPPSGQDEQFF. The CDR3 region has the DNA TGTGCCATCAGTGTAGGGGTACCGCCCAGCGGGCAGGACGAGCAGTTCTTC. V and J are TRBV10-3 and TRBJ2-1; possibly TRBD2 for D (6 bases). Trimming took 4 bases from V and 10 from J, leaving 26 bases between them. Per the germline V gene, CDR1 is ENHRY and CDR2 is SYGVKD. The CDR3 totals 17 residues.

In this sample, this clonotype turned up many times. The gene calls are TRBV19 and TRBJ2-7; no definite D call. The V end lost 3 bases, the J end lost 1 base, and 13 bases lay between the germline ends. The germline CDR1 and CDR2 sequences are LNHDA and SQIVND (reference sequence). The CDR3 contains 15 residues. In DNA form, the CDR3 reads TGTGCCAGTAGTATCGTTACTTGGGGATCCTACGAGCAGTACTTC. Protein product: CASSIVTWGSYEQYF.

Worth noting for this clonotype: A far larger clone differs by one base, so this is likely a read error. The rearrangement joins TRBV20-1 to TRBJ2-3, with D tentatively TRBD1 or TRBD2 (5 bases each). The J call could be wrong; TRBJ2-7 is a better fit for the DNA end. There are 17 residues in the CDR3. Germline assignment: CDR1 DFQATT and CDR2 SNEGSKA (reference sequence). CDR3: CSARDSPGRSLYNEQYF. The CDR3, as DNA: TGCAGTGCTAGAGATTCCCCGGGACGGTCGTTATACAATGAGCAGTACTTC.

This clonotype was counted only a few times. This may be a read error: a much more frequent sequence differs by one nucleotide. The rearrangement links TRBV27 to TRBJ2-2; D might be TRBD2 (5 bases). CDR3 length equals 15 residues. Germline V gene sequence: CDR1 MNHEY, CDR2 SMNVEV (reference sequence). CDR3 loop: CANSNRGEDTGELFF. CDR3 bases: TGTGCCAACAGTAATCGGGGAGAGGACACCGGGGAGCTGTTTTTT.

This clonotype was observed a handful of times. This CDR3 is CDPTLQSPREQYF. CDR3 sequence (DNA): TGTGACCCAACCCTACAGTCCCCCCGCGAGCAGTACTTC. The chain couples TRBV28 to TRBJ2-7; no definite D call. Germline lookup yields CDR1 MDHEN and CDR2 SYDVKM. The CDR3 contains 13 residues.

This clonotype was counted many times. This chain connects TRBV11-2 to TRBJ1-1; D unresolved. The germline V and J ends were trimmed by 5 bases and 6 bases, with 19 bases remaining between them. The CDR3 totals 15 residues. Germline V gene data show CDR1 as SGHAT and CDR2 as FQNNGV. DNA for the CDR3: TGTGCCAGCAGCCCACTAGATGTATCGTTGTCTGAAGCTTTCTTT. It is translated as CASSPLDVSLSEAFF.